The 12 T cell receptor beta chains listed next were all sequenced from one sample in a study of T cell responses to AZD1222 COVID-19 vaccine. Here immunoSEQ multiplex PCR was the method, and the copy in TCRdb shows in-frame clones only, minus some. The table includes around 100,000 clones, about 86% detected once. Source: peripheral blood, taken on day 0 of AZD1222 vaccination. These receptors came from an adult in good health.

The chain is built from TRBV15 and TRBJ2-1; 10 bases align to TRBD2. The CDR3 has 15 residues. Germline V gene data show CDR1 as LNHNV and CDR2 as YYDKDF (reference sequence). V shed 8 bases, J shed 6 bases, and the junction held 10 bases outside the gene matches. In DNA form, the CDR3 reads TGTGCCACCGGCAATGCCAAGCGGGGGGGCAATGAGCAGTTCTTC. It yields the protein CATGNAKRGGNEQFF.

V is TRBV5-4 and J is TRBJ1-1; a possible D gene is TRBD1 (5 bases). CDR1 is SGHNT, CDR2 YYREEE, per germline (reference sequence). The ends were cut back, 0 bases at V and 11 bases at J, with 14 bases in the middle. The CDR3 totals 13 residues. The CDR3 coding sequence is TGTGCCAGCAGCTTGGGGGGCCAGCGGGCTGCTTTCTTT. This sequence encodes CASSLGGQRAAFF. Full variable domain (remainder filled in from reference TRBV5-4 and TRBJ1-1): ETGVTQSPTHLIKTRGQQVTLRCSSQSGHNTVSWYQQALGQGPQFIFQYYREEENGRGNFPPRFSGLQFPNYSSELNVNALELDDSALYLCASSLGGQRAAFFGQGTRLTVV.

The genes are TRBV27 and TRBJ1-2; D not certain. This CDR3 has 12 amino acids. Trimming removed 6 bases at V and 8 bases at J, with 13 bases between. The germline CDR1 and CDR2 sequences are MNHEY and SMNVEV (reference sequence). The CDR3 protein is CASRPGNRGYTF. The CDR3 DNA is TGTGCCAGCAGACCGGGGAACCGGGGCTACACCTTC.

This chain joins TRBV19 and TRBJ1-1, with D hard to call. Germline V gene sequence: CDR1 LNHDA, CDR2 SQIVND (reference sequence). V lost 9 bases, J lost 6 bases, and 14 bases lay in between. The CDR3 contains 12 residues. Here the CDR3 reads CASRGIVPEAFF. The CDR3 DNA reads as TGTGCCAGCCGCGGGATTGTCCCTGAAGCTTTCTTT.

The chain is built from TRBV4-1 and TRBJ1-1; D gene uncertain. From germline, CDR1 is MGHRA and CDR2 YSYEKL. The germline V and J ends were trimmed by 0 bases and 7 bases, with 6 bases remaining between them. This CDR3 contains 12 residues. CDR3 residues: CASSQDGVEAFF. CDR3 in DNA: TGCGCCAGCAGCCAAGATGGGGTTGAAGCTTTCTTT.

The chain employs TRBV3-1 (or the pseudogene TRBV3-2) and TRBJ1-1, with D maybe TRBD1 (5 bases). Per the germline V gene, CDR1 is LGHDT and CDR2 is YNNKEL (reference sequence). This CDR3 region has 13 residues. Between the trimmed V and J ends, which lost 1 base and 7 bases, there was a span of 10 bases. The CDR3 is CASSQVSGGEAFF. CDR3 DNA: TGTGCCAGCAGCCAAGTGTCTGGGGGTGAAGCTTTCTTT.

The chain uses TRBV7-2 and TRBJ1-1; D gene ambiguous. V was trimmed by 5 bases and J by 12 bases, leaving 31 bases between them. Germline assignment: CDR1 SGHTA and CDR2 FQGNSA. The CDR3 has 17 amino acids. The CDR3 loop is CASSPRNTQLLQVGTFF. DNA of the CDR3: TGTGCCAGCAGCCCTAGGAATACACAACTCCTACAAGTAGGAACTTTCTTT.

The chain joins TRBV14 to TRBJ1-1; D is undetermined. V gave up 3 bases and J gave up 1 base, with 9 bases separating them. The CDR3 has 14 residues. The germline V gene encodes CDR1 SGHDN and CDR2 FVKESK. The CDR3 DNA is TGTGCCAGCAGCCAGGGAAGCTGGAACACTGAAGCTTTCTTT. As protein: CASSQGSWNTEAFF.

The chain couples TRBV19 to TRBJ1-2; D unclear. The ends were cut back, 5 bases at V and 4 bases at J, with 8 bases in the middle. The CDR3 covers 12 residues. Germline lookup yields CDR1 LNHDA and CDR2 SQIVND (reference sequence). In nucleotides, the CDR3 is TGTGCCAGTAGTCCCTCAAGCTATGGCTACACCTTC. Amino acids: CASSPSSYGYTF.

The gene calls are TRBV27 and TRBJ2-7; 10 nucleotides match TRBD2. The CDR3 covers 18 residues. Germline CDR1 and CDR2: MNHEY and SMNVEV (reference sequence). V dropped 6 bases and J dropped 4; count of bases not matched to a gene: 18. The CDR3, as DNA: TGTGCCAGCAGCGTGGGGTTGACTAGCGGGCGGAACAGGTACGAGCAGTACTTC. Translated, it gives CASSVGLTSGRNRYEQYF.

The chain combines TRBV2 with TRBJ2-7; 8 bases agree with TRBD2. The CDR3 sequence is 14 residues long. The ends lost 4 bases at V and 4 bases at J; junction bases unmatched: 6. From germline, CDR1 is SNHLY and CDR2 FYNNEI. CDR3 nucleotide sequence: TGTGCCAGCAGTGTGACTAGCGTCCTTTACGAGCAGTACTTC. Encoded protein: CASSVTSVLYEQYF.

This chain links TRBV7-9 with TRBJ1-1; D call uncertain. The CDR3 totals 13 residues. Trimming shortened V by 3 bases and J by 5 bases, and 10 bases separated the two germline ends. Per the germline V gene, CDR1 is SEHNR and CDR2 is FQNEAQ (reference sequence). The CDR3 here is CASSFGGRTEAFF. CDR3 bases: TGTGCCAGCAGCTTCGGAGGGAGGACTGAAGCTTTCTTT.